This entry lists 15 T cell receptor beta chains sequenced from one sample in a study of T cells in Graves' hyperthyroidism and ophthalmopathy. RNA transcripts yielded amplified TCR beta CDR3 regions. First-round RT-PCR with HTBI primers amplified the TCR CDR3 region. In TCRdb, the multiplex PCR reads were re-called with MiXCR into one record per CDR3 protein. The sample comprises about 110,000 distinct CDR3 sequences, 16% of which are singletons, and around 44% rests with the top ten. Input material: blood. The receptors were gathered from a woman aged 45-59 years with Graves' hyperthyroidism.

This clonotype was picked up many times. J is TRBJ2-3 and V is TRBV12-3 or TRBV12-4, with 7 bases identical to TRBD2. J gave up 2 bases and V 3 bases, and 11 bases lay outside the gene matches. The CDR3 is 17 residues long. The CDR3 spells CASSFIRLAEDTDTQYF. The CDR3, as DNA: TGTGCCAGCAGTTTTATTCGGCTAGCGGAGGACACAGATACGCAGTATTTT.

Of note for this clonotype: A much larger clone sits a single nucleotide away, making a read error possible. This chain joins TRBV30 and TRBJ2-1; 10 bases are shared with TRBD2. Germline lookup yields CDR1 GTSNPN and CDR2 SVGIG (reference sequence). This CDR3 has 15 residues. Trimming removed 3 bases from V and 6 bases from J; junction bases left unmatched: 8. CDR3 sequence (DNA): TGTGCCTGGAGAGAAGCGGGAGGGGGACTCAATGAGCAGTTCTTC. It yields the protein CAWREAGGGLNEQFF.

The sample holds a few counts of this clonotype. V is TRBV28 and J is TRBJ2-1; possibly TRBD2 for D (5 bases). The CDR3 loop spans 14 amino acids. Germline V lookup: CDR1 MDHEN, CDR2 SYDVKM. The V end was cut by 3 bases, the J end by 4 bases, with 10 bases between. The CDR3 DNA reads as TGTGCCAGCAGTTTGGCTAGCTTGTACAATGAGCAGTTCTTC. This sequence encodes CASSLASLYNEQFF.

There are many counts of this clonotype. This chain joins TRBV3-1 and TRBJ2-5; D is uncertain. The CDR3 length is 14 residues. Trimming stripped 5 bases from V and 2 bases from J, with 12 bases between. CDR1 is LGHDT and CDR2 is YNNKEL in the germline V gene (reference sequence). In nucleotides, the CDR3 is TGTGCCAGCAGCTTCGGACGGACGCAAGAGACCCAGTACTTC. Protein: CASSFGRTQETQYF.

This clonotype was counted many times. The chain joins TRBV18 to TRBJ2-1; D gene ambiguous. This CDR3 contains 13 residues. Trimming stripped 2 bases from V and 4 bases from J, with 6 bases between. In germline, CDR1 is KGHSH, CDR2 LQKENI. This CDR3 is CASSPSRYNEQFF. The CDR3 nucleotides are TGTGCCAGCTCACCATCCAGGTACAATGAGCAGTTCTTC.

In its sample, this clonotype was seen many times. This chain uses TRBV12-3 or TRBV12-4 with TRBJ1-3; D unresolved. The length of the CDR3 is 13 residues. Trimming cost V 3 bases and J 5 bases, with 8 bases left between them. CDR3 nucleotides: TGTGCCAGCAGTTTGGGAGGGAGAAACACCATATATTTT. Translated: CASSLGGRNTIYF.

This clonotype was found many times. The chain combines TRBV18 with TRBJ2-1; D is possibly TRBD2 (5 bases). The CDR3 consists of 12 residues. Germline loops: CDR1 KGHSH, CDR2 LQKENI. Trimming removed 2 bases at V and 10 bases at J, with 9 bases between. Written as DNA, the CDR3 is TGTGCCAGCTCACCAACGAGCGGAGAGCAGTTCTTC. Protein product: CASSPTSGEQFF.

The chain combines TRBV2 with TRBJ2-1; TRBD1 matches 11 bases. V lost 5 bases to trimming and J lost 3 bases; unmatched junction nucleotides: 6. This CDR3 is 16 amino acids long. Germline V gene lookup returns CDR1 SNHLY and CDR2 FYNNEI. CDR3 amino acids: CASSSGQGASYNEQFF. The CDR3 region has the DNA TGTGCCAGCAGTTCCGGACAGGGGGCGAGCTACAATGAGCAGTTCTTC.

The CDR3 region is CASSQEGAGGRNEQFF. As DNA, the CDR3 is TGCGCCAGCAGCCAAGAAGGAGCGGGAGGGCGCAATGAGCAGTTCTTC. V usage is TRBV4-1 and J usage is TRBJ2-1, with 10 positions matching TRBD2. Germline lookup yields CDR1 MGHRA and CDR2 YSYEKL. This CDR3 region has 16 residues. Unmatched junction bases numbered 5, after V lost 0 bases and J lost 6 bases.

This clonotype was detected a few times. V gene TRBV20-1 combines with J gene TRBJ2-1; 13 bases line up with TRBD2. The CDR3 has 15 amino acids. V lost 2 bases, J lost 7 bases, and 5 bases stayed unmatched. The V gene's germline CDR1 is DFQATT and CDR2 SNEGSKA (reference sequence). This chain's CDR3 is CSARFRTSGGNEQFF. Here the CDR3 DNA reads TGCAGTGCTAGATTTCGGACTAGCGGGGGAAATGAGCAGTTCTTC.

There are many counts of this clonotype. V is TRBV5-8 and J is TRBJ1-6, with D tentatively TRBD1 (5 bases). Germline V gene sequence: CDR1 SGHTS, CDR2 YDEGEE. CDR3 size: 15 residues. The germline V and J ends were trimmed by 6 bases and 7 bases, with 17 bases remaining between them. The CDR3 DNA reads TGTGCCAGCATATTCGGGACCTCCCGAAATTCACCCCTCCACTTT. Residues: CASIFGTSRNSPLHF.

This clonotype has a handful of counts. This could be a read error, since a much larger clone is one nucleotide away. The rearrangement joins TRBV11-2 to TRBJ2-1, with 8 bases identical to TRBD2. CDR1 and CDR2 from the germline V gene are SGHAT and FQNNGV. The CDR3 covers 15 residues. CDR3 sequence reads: CASSTPGTSSNEKFF. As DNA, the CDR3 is TGTGCCAGCAGTACCCCCGGGACTAGTTCTAATGAGAAGTTCTTC.

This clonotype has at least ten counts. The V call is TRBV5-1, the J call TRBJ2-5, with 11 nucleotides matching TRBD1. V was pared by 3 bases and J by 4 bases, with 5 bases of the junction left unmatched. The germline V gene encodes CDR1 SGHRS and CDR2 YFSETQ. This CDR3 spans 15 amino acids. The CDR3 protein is CASSSTGTGGETQYF. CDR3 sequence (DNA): TGCGCCAGCAGCTCTACCGGGACAGGGGGAGAGACCCAGTACTTC.

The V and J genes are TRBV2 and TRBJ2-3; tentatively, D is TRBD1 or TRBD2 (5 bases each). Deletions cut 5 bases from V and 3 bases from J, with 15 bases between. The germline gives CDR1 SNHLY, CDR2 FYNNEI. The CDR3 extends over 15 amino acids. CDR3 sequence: CASSRLRGVTDTQYF. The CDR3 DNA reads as TGTGCCAGCAGTCGACTAAGGGGAGTGACAGATACGCAGTATTTT.

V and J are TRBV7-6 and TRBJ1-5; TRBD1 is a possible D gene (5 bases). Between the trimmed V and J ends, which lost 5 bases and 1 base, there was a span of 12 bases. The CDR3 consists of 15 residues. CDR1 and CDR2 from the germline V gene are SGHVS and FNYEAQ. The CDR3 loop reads CASSAGGASNQPQHF. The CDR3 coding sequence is TGTGCCAGCAGCGCGGGAGGGGCGAGCAATCAGCCCCAGCATTTT.